The 25 T cell receptor beta chains listed next were all sequenced from one sample in a study of blood T cell repertoires in COVID-19. TCRdb's table, derived via immunoSEQ multiplex PCR, lists solely in-frame clones and lacks some. The repertoire holds about 160,000 clones, less than 85% seen once, with roughly a tenth in the top ten. The sequencing sample was made of peripheral blood. The receptor source for this set is a woman of 80 years or more with active or convalescent COVID-19.

The chain combines TRBV6-1 with TRBJ1-2; no clear D gene. Germline CDR1 and CDR2: MNHNS and SASEGT. The V and J ends lost 3 bases and 7 bases respectively, with 9 bases between them. The CDR3 has 12 amino acids. CDR3 region: CASSDPRGGYTF. CDR3 nucleotide sequence: TGTGCCAGCAGTGATCCCCGGGGTGGCTACACCTTC.

The table lists this clone with a count of one. The CDR3 coding sequence is TGCAGCGTTGAATGGGGGGCTAGCGGGAGAGCCGGGGAGCTGTTTTTT. The encoded protein is CSVEWGASGRAGELFF. The rearrangement links TRBV29-1 to TRBJ2-2; TRBD2 matches at 10 bases. The junction had 9 bases not matched to a gene; V was cut back by 2 bases and J by 6 bases. The CDR3 has 16 amino acids. CDR1 is SQVTM, CDR2 ANQGSEA, per germline.

J is TRBJ1-3 and V is TRBV19; 8 bases match TRBD1. This CDR3 spans 14 amino acids. Germline-derived CDR1 and CDR2 are LNHDA and SQIVND (reference sequence). V gave up 4 bases and J gave up 8 bases; unmatched junction bases: 7. The CDR3 DNA reads TGTGCCAGTAGTACCCAGGGGGCTGAAGACACCATATATTTT. It is translated as CASSTQGAEDTIYF.

CDR3 sequence (DNA): TGTGCCAGCAGAAGAACGACAGCTTACAATGAGCAGTTCTTC. Protein: CASRRTTAYNEQFF. The J gene is TRBJ2-1, the V gene TRBV27; D possibly corresponds to TRBD1 (5 bases). The germline CDR1 and CDR2 sequences are MNHEY and SMNVEV (reference sequence). Trimming pared 6 bases from V and 4 bases from J, leaving 13 bases between. This CDR3 is built from 14 residues.

The chain combines TRBV3-1 (or the pseudogene TRBV3-2) with TRBJ2-7, with 8 bases matching TRBD2. The CDR3 has 16 residues. Germline V lookup: CDR1 LGHDT, CDR2 YNNKEL (reference sequence). V lost 1 base to trimming and J lost 0 bases; unmatched junction nucleotides: 5. CDR3 nucleotide sequence: TGTGCCAGCAGCCAAGCGGGGGGGTTCCTCTCCTACGAGCAGTACTTC. As protein: CASSQAGGFLSYEQYF.

The genes are TRBV5-1 and TRBJ2-3; D unclear. With 1 base removed from V and 9 bases from J, the gap between germline ends came to 6 bases. CDR3 length: 11 residues. The germline gives CDR1 SGHRS, CDR2 YFSETQ. CDR3 sequence (DNA): TGCGCCAGCAGCTTGCAAGCGACGCAGTATTTT. This gives the protein CASSLQATQYF.

The CDR3 region has the DNA TGTGCCAGCAGAGTGGGACAGGGAGTCTATGGCTACACCTTC. The encoded protein is CASRVGQGVYGYTF. This chain connects TRBV28 to TRBJ1-2; 9 bases fit TRBD1. Per the germline V gene, CDR1 is MDHEN and CDR2 is SYDVKM. The CDR3 is 14 residues long. J was trimmed by 4 bases and V by 6 bases; bases with no gene match: 6.

This clone was seen a single time. V usage is TRBV10-1 and J usage is TRBJ1-5; 12 bases match TRBD1. J was trimmed by 1 base and V by 3 bases; bases with no gene match: 4. There are 17 residues in the CDR3. Germline V CDR1 and CDR2: WNHNN, SYGVQD (reference sequence). The CDR3 is CASSERGQGASNQPQHF. Written as DNA, the CDR3 is TGCGCCAGCAGTGAAAGGGGACAGGGGGCGAGCAATCAGCCCCAGCATTTT.

The genes are TRBV19 and TRBJ2-3; 8 nucleotides align to TRBD2. Per the germline V gene, CDR1 is LNHDA and CDR2 is SQIVND (reference sequence). The trim removed 4 bases at V and 4 bases at J, leaving 13 bases unmatched. This CDR3 has 17 amino acids. The DNA of the CDR3 is TGTGCCAGTAGTACCCGCGGGGGAGCGGGAGCTCCAGATACGCAGTATTTT. This translates into CASSTRGGAGAPDTQYF.

The rearrangement joins TRBV19 to TRBJ2-7; 9 positions agree with TRBD1. The V gene end was trimmed by 4 bases and the J gene end by 3 bases; junction bases not matched to a gene: 4. This CDR3 has 14 residues. Per germline, CDR1 LNHDA and CDR2 SQIVND (reference sequence). The CDR3: CASSTGTGRYEQYF. The CDR3 DNA reads as TGTGCCAGTAGTACCGGGACAGGGCGCTACGAGCAGTACTTC.

The CDR3 loop reads CSVGQGAPYEQYF. DNA for the CDR3: TGCAGCGTTGGACAGGGGGCCCCCTACGAGCAGTACTTC. The J gene is TRBJ2-7, the V gene TRBV29-1; TRBD1 aligns across 10 bases. V was pared by 4 bases and J by 2 bases, with 2 bases of the junction left unmatched. Germline loops: CDR1 SQVTM, CDR2 ANQGSEA. The CDR3 length is 13 residues.

The chain carries TRBV7-2 and TRBJ1-4, with 7 bases identical to TRBD1. The CDR3 length is 14 residues. Looked up from germline, CDR1 is SGHTA and CDR2 is FQGNSA. V shed 5 bases, J shed 4 bases, and the junction held 4 bases outside the gene matches. In DNA, the CDR3 is TGTGCCAGCAGCCTAGACAGGGTTAATGAAAAACTGTTTTTT. Translated: CASSLDRVNEKLFF. The variable domain in full, completed from reference TRBV7-2 and TRBJ1-4, reads GAGVSQSPSNKVTEKGKDVELRCDPISGHTALYWYRQSLGQGLEFLIYFQGNSAPDKSGLPSDRFSAERTGGSVSTLTIQRTQQEDSAVYLCASSLDRVNEKLFFGSGTQLSVL.

This rearrangement joins TRBV10-1 to TRBJ1-1; 7 bases agree with TRBD1. V gave up 2 bases and J gave up 4 bases; unmatched junction bases: 4. Germline loops: CDR1 WNHNN, CDR2 SYGVQD (reference sequence). This CDR3 contains 14 residues. The CDR3: CASSEATGPTEAFF. DNA of the CDR3: TGCGCCAGCAGTGAGGCGACAGGGCCCACTGAAGCTTTCTTT.

This chain joins TRBV15 and TRBJ1-4; weak D call: TRBD1 (6 bases). Trimming took 3 bases from V and 10 from J, leaving 18 bases between them. In germline, CDR1 is LNHNV, CDR2 YYDKDF (reference sequence). The CDR3 totals 15 residues. CDR3 DNA: TGTGCCACCAGCAGGGGGGGCATAAGGGAGGGAAAACTGTTTTTT. It specifies CATSRGGIREGKLFF.

V usage is TRBV15 and J usage is TRBJ1-4; D gene unclear. In germline, CDR1 is LNHNV, CDR2 YYDKDF (reference sequence). The V end lost 0 bases, the J end lost 4 bases, and 9 bases lay between the germline ends. The CDR3 extends over 15 amino acids. The CDR3 protein is CATSRDFSGNEKLFF. The CDR3 region has the DNA TGTGCCACCAGCAGAGATTTTAGCGGTAATGAAAAACTGTTTTTT.

This clone showed up just once. The V and J genes are TRBV28 and TRBJ2-5; 8 nucleotides align to TRBD1. This CDR3 spans 15 amino acids. Losses at the gene ends were 2 bases for V and 5 bases for J; bases not matched to a gene: 7. Germline assignment: CDR1 MDHEN and CDR2 SYDVKM. The CDR3 loop reads CASSLRDRYRETQYF. The DNA of the CDR3 is TGTGCCAGCAGTTTAAGGGACAGGTACCGGGAGACCCAGTACTTC.

This clone was recorded only once. The rearrangement joins TRBV5-4 to TRBJ2-1, with 10 positions matching TRBD2. This CDR3 has 15 residues. Germline CDR1 and CDR2: SGHNT and YYREEE (reference sequence). Losses at the gene ends were 4 bases for V and 6 bases for J; bases not matched to a gene: 7. CDR3 bases: TGTGCCAGCAGCACAGTAGCGGGAGGCGGCAATGAGCAGTTCTTC. Its protein product is CASSTVAGGGNEQFF.

The chain recombines TRBV28 with TRBJ2-7; TRBD1 might be the D (7 bases). The CDR3 totals 15 residues. The germline CDR1 and CDR2 sequences are MDHEN and SYDVKM. V lost 3 bases and J lost 2, with 14 bases in between. CDR3 sequence (DNA): TGTGCCAGCAGTTTTCAGGGGGGCCCCACCTACGAGCAGTACTTC. This codes for CASSFQGGPTYEQYF. The variable domain in full, completed from reference TRBV28 and TRBJ2-7, reads DVKVTQSSRYLVKRTGEKVFLECVQDMDHENMFWYRQDPGLGLRLIYFSYDVKMKEKGDIPEGYSVSREKKERFSLILESASTNQTSMYLCASSFQGGPTYEQYFGPGTRLTVT.

This clone appeared a few times. The V and J genes are TRBV28 and TRBJ1-5; 8 bases map to TRBD1. There are 18 residues in the CDR3. The germline CDR1 and CDR2 sequences are MDHEN and SYDVKM. V lost 5 bases to trimming and J lost 0 bases; unmatched junction nucleotides: 12. The CDR3 spells CASSPLGQGTYSNQPQHF. The CDR3 bases are TGTGCCAGCAGTCCACTCGGACAGGGAACCTATAGCAATCAGCCCCAGCATTTT. Filled out from reference TRBV28 and TRBJ1-5, the complete variable domain reads DVKVTQSSRYLVKRTGEKVFLECVQDMDHENMFWYRQDPGLGLRLIYFSYDVKMKEKGDIPEGYSVSREKKERFSLILESASTNQTSMYLCASSPLGQGTYSNQPQHFGDGTRLSIL.

This clone was observed once. The V call is TRBV19, the J call TRBJ2-3; 9 nucleotides align to TRBD2. V lost 4 bases, J lost 1 base, and 6 bases stayed unmatched. Germline CDR1 and CDR2: LNHDA and SQIVND (reference sequence). This CDR3 has 16 residues. The DNA for the CDR3 is TGTGCCAGTAGTAGTAGCGGGAGCTGGGGCACAGATACGCAGTATTTT. It yields the protein CASSSSGSWGTDTQYF.

The rearrangement uses TRBV28 and TRBJ1-6; D not resolved. The CDR3 has 17 amino acids. CDR1 MDHEN and CDR2 SYDVKM come from the germline V gene. With 2 bases removed from V and 3 bases from J, the gap between germline ends came to 14 bases. The CDR3 bases are TGTGCCAGCAGTTTAGGAGGTCGTATTATCTATAATTCACCCCTCCACTTT. Translation gives CASSLGGRIIYNSPLHF.

In its sample, this clone was seen once. J is TRBJ1-5 and V is TRBV5-1; D remains ambiguous. The germline V gene encodes CDR1 SGHRS and CDR2 YFSETQ. The CDR3 totals 13 residues. Trimming left V 0 bases short and J 5 bases short, with 6 bases between. This CDR3 is CASSLARDQPQHF. The CDR3 bases are TGCGCCAGCAGCTTGGCCCGGGATCAGCCCCAGCATTTT.

CDR3 DNA: TGCGCCAGCAGTCAAAACGCCAACGTAGCGGGAGGGCCCCGGGGTGGGGTCTCCTACGAGCAGTACTTC. This codes for CASSQNANVAGGPRGGVSYEQYF. J is TRBJ2-7 and V is TRBV23-1; 11 bases match TRBD2. TRBV23-1 is designated an ORF whose function remains uncertain. The CDR3 has 23 residues. J gave up 0 bases and V 2 bases, and 24 bases lay outside the gene matches.

The chain couples TRBV28 to TRBJ2-7; 14 nucleotides match TRBD2. The CDR3 spans 19 residues. Germline V lookup: CDR1 MDHEN, CDR2 SYDVKM. V lost 5 bases to trimming and J lost 4 bases; unmatched junction nucleotides: 16. The CDR3 loop reads CASSHNPRLAGGGRYEQYF. The DNA for the CDR3 is TGTGCCAGCAGTCATAATCCTAGACTAGCGGGAGGGGGGAGATACGAGCAGTACTTC.

This clone was found a few times. The chain couples TRBV7-9 to TRBJ2-7; 12 nucleotides match TRBD2. V lost 3 bases to trimming and J lost 6 bases; unmatched junction nucleotides: 3. This CDR3 is built from 14 residues. Germline V gene lookup returns CDR1 SEHNR and CDR2 FQNEAQ (reference sequence). CDR3 coding DNA: TGTGCCAGCAGCTTGACTAGCGGGAGCTCCGAGCAGTACTTC. Its translation: CASSLTSGSSEQYF. Filled out from reference TRBV7-9 and TRBJ2-7, the complete variable domain reads DTGVSQNPRHKITKRGQNVTFRCDPISEHNRLYWYRQTLGQGPEFLTYFQNEAQLEKSRLLSDRFSAERPKGSFSTLEIQRTEQGDSAMYLCASSLTSGSSEQYFGPGTRLTVT.